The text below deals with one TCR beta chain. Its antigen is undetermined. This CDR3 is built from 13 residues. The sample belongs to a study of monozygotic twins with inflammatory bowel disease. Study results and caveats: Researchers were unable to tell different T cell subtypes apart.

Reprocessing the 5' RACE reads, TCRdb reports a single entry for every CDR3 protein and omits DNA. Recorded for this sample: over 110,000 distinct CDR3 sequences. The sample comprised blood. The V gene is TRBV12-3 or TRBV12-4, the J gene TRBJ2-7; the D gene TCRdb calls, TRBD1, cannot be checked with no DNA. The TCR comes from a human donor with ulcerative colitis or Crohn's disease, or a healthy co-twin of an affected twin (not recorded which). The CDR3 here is CASSSRVSYEQYF.